This T cell receptor beta chain was captured in a study of T cell changes during pregnancy in multiple sclerosis. This CDR3 comprises 14 residues. V lost 0 bases and J lost 5, with 11 bases in between. The germline gives CDR1 MNHEY, CDR2 SVGAGI. Clones were read by immunoSEQ multiplex PCR, and TCRdb kept only the in-frame ones, dropping some. The sample lists some 39,000 clones, 80% to 95% occurring once. The V call is TRBV6-5, the J call TRBJ2-7; D remains unclear. Sequences were obtained from PBMCs (not recorded whether the cells were cultured). The origin of this receptor is a female donor with multiple sclerosis, enrolled in a pregnancy study. The CDR3 spells CASSYSIVRHEQYF. In nucleotides, the CDR3 is TGTGCCAGCAGTTACTCGATTGTTCGCCACGAGCAGTACTTC.